Sequencing of this TCR beta chain was carried out in a study of blood T cell repertoires in COVID-19. Study at large: Spain, Italy and the United States supplied samples that represented acute and convalescent COVID-19. The cDNA or gDNA used as material had been derived from T cells, B-cell-depleted T cells, or PBMCs.

V dropped 10 bases and J dropped 0 bases, with 9 bases sitting between them. The CDR3 spans 13 residues. Per the germline V gene, CDR1 is KGHDR and CDR2 is SFDVKD. Authors' methods: Amplification with reference gene primers provided the estimates of nucleated cell counts. Sequenced by immunoSEQ multiplex PCR; TCRdb stores in-frame clones only, minus some. That table gives V, J and clone size, and the DNA gave D and trimming. In the table there are 140,000 or so clones, roughly 83% of which are singletons. Sequenced: peripheral blood. This receptor was identified in a woman of 80 years or more with acute or convalescent COVID-19. The chain uses TRBV24-1 and TRBJ2-1; a weak D match, TRBD2 (5 bases). The CDR3 loop reads CATSGSSYNEQFF. The CDR3 coding sequence is TGTGCCACAAGCGGTAGCTCCTACAATGAGCAGTTCTTC.